The clone carrying this TCR beta chain was seen only a few times. Its specificity is not known. The sample belongs to a study of early T cells in non-severe SARS-CoV-2 infection. Germline-derived CDR1 and CDR2 are SGDLS and YYNGEE. There are 14 residues in the CDR3. Trimming stripped 5 bases from V and 5 bases from J, with 16 bases between. Study conclusions and caveats: VDJdb matching, biased toward anti-spike CD8 responses, missed private and CD4 specificities.

TCRdb processed the 5' RACE reads anew with MiXCR; each CDR3 protein has one entry. There are some 60,000 distinct CDR3 sequences in the sample; approximately 8% occur only once, and 3% to 4% lies in the top ten. The chain recombines TRBV9 with TRBJ2-5, with D perhaps being TRBD1 or TRBD2 (5 bases each). The sequencing input was whole blood. This receptor was obtained from an adult who was a healthcare worker with PCR-confirmed SARS-CoV-2 infection or an uninfected control (not recorded which). The CDR3: CASSLPGTSETQYF. In nucleotides, the CDR3 is TGTGCCAGCAGTCTCCCCGGGACCTCGGAGACCCAGTACTTC.